This T cell receptor (beta chain) is from a study of OX40 agonist ivuxolimab in advanced cancers. Overall study results and limits: Compared with CD4+, CD8+ T cells on average had more expanded clones.

Data came from immunoSEQ multiplex PCR; TCRdb stores just in-frame clones and leaves some out. Among roughly 60,000 clones listed, approximately 90% were seen once. Trimming took 5 bases from V and 10 from J; bases not matched to a gene: 21. CDR1 is SGHTA, CDR2 FQGNSA, per germline. The CDR3 runs 18 residues. As to this clone: The antigen is unknown.

Anyone with autoimmune disease history or systemic immunosuppression was excluded. The V gene is TRBV7-2, the J gene TRBJ2-1, with 9 positions matching TRBD1. This clonotype originated in an adult with an advanced solid tumor such as melanoma, head and neck, liver or kidney cancer. The starting material was CD4+ or CD8+ T cells sorted from blood, obtained in a trial of the OX40 agonist ivuxolimab. The CDR3 spells CASSPEGGQGPLGGEQFF. Written as DNA, the CDR3 is TGTGCCAGCAGCCCGGAGGGGGGACAGGGACCCCTCGGGGGAGAGCAGTTCTTC. The complete variable domain, with remaining parts taken from reference TRBV7-2 and TRBJ2-1, reads GAGVSQSPSNKVTEKGKDVELRCDPISGHTALYWYRQSLGQGLEFLIYFQGNSAPDKSGLPSDRFSAERTGGSVSTLTIQRTQQEDSAVYLCASSPEGGQGPLGGEQFFGPGTRLTVL.